This TCR beta chain came from a study of monozygotic twins with inflammatory bowel disease. Researchers used about 4,000 ng of total RNA for each TCR library. TCRdb re-called the 5' RACE reads; every CDR3 protein appears as one record, without DNA. The sample holds approximately 150,000 distinct CDR3 sequences. The clonotype was recovered from a human donor with ulcerative colitis or Crohn's disease, or a healthy co-twin of an affected twin (not recorded which). The sample taken for sequencing was blood.

CDR3 sequence: CASSPRDGMNTEAFF. The chain employs TRBV13 and TRBJ1-1; TCRdb outputs TRBD1, but without DNA this stays unchecked. This CDR3 has 15 residues. The germline V gene encodes CDR1 PRHDT and CDR2 FYEKMQ (reference sequence).